The entry that follows covers one T cell receptor (beta chain) sequence. Trimming took off 6 bases at V and 0 bases at J, with 21 bases between the two ends. This CDR3 has 17 residues. Germline loops: CDR1 MNHEY, CDR2 SVGEGT. The data stem from a study of blood T cell repertoires in COVID-19. Study overall: Spain, Italy and the United States supplied samples that represented acute and convalescent COVID-19. From T cells, B-cell-depleted T cells, or PBMCs came the material, which was cDNA or gDNA.

The assay was immunoSEQ multiplex PCR, and TCRdb's table has in-frame clones only and misses some. In the table there are some 110,000 clones, about nine tenths of which are singletons. The sequenced sample consisted of peripheral blood. This TCR was recovered from a human donor in a cohort sampled during active COVID-19. The chain combines TRBV6-2 or TRBV6-3 with TRBJ2-7, with D possibly being TRBD2 (5 bases). The CDR3 protein is CASSRRLGSASSYEQYF. The DNA for the CDR3 is TGTGCCAGCAGCCGGAGGTTAGGGTCTGCGAGCTCCTACGAGCAGTACTTC.